This T cell receptor (beta chain) appears in the sequencing data of a study of human thymus T cells (TCRdb year 2020). Background for the entire study: The study described the TCR alpha and beta repertoires in under ten infant thymus samples and four matching peripheral blood samples. Donor ages ranged from about 6 to 250 days, and the cohort comprised six or seven male and two female infants.

What the study reported, not specific to this receptor: Usage of V and J gene segments appeared to be biased in both the thymic and the peripheral blood repertoires. On average, thymus samples yielded about 810,000 unique TCRB clonotypes, whereas blood samples yielded about 84,000. Highly overlapping thymic TCR repertoires among unrelated individuals were reported in the related research.

Turning to this clone: No antigen is known for it. Base qualities are not recorded, but no much larger clone differs from it by a single base.

The immunoSEQ multiplex PCR assay was used to amplify the TCRB and TCRAD loci from a standardized quantity of quality-controlled genomic DNA. The amplicons covered the V(D)J region and were long enough to include the CDR3 and to identify the V and J genes. The amplicons were sequenced on an Illumina platform via the commercial immunoSEQ service. Regarding the original processing steps: Corrections for primer bias and sequencing errors followed previously described methods, while TCRAD and TCRB definitions were based on the IMGT database. The repertoires were analysed using immunoSEQ Analyzer 3.0 and VDJTools for basic statistics, V/J segment usage, diversity estimates, rarefaction and pairwise overlap. Chao1, ChaoE, Efron-Thisted, Shannon and inverse Simpson indices were used to estimate diversity, which was also estimated on datasets down-sampled to the smallest sample. Repertoire overlap used strict matching of CDR3 nucleotide sequence, V gene and J gene, with Jaccard-based multidimensional scaling clustering. Drawn from immuneACCESS, this table holds only the in-frame rearrangements with V and J called that TCRdb kept. Clones are partly lost; checked studies trace under half to an unresolved V gene and leave the rest unexplained. V, J and clone size are those of that table, while D and trimming were read from the DNA. The sample profile shows tens of thousands of clones; approximately 95% of them were found once. The ten largest clones capture approximately 0.032% of the sample.

The thymus tissue came from surgical resects taken out during corrective cardiac surgery. Donors were immunologically healthy infants undergoing open corrective cardiac surgery for congenital heart defects in Finland. Thymocytes were released mechanically from tissue and stored at -70 °C as pellets of 10-30 million cells. A QIAsymphony instrument was used to extract genomic DNA from the frozen cell pellets. The CDR3 spans 16 residues, from the cysteine through the phenylalanine. Only the CDR3 portion is preserved as DNA: 48 bases, with reading frame beginning at the first base. Based on the germline V gene, the CDR1 and CDR2 sequences are MGHDK and SYGVNS. V lost 4 bases and J lost 5 bases; the stretch between them is 20 bases long.

The TCR comes from a girl less than two years old with a congenital heart defect but otherwise immunologically healthy. Sequenced material: thymus tissue. This chain is built from TRBV25-1 and TRBJ2-5; the D region possibly corresponds to TRBD1 (6 bases align). The CDR3 is CASSAPSSGEGETQYF. The DNA reads TGTGCCAGCAGTGCGCCTTCCTCAGGGGAAGGTGAGACCCAGTACTTC.